This is a list of T cell receptor beta chains from one sample in a study of beta chain features in type 1 diabetes. Sequenced by immunoSEQ multiplex PCR; TCRdb stores in-frame clones only, minus some. Here the sample spans about 230,000 clones, about 9.3% being singletons. Sequencing was performed on naive CD4+ T cells from blood. Source of these receptors: a woman between 18 and 29 years old in good health. CDR3s include the opening cysteine and the closing phenylalanine or tryptophan. Fields, in order: J gene, V gene, D gene, CDR3 protein. D genes are given only for firm matches.

>TRBJ2-7|TRBV7-2|-
CASSLKQPTYEQYF
>TRBJ1-2|TRBV30|-
CAWGQSGYTF
>TRBJ1-1|TRBV20-1|TRBD1
CSARRDREAFF
>TRBJ2-3|TRBV6-5|-
CASSIGLTTDTQYF
>TRBJ2-7|TRBV14|-
CASSLVGTQSYEQYF
>TRBJ2-5|TRBV7-2|-
CASSPNRAGETQYF
>TRBJ1-2|TRBV4-1|-
CASSQDSQGMSGYTF
>TRBJ2-5|TRBV7-9|TRBD2
CASSLGAGELETQYF
>TRBJ2-5|TRBV7-2|-
CASSLGGDRETQYF
>TRBJ1-2|TRBV2|-
CASSPLDGDYGYTF
>TRBJ1-5|TRBV12-5|-
CASNLGNQPQHF
>TRBJ1-2|TRBV29-1|TRBD1
CSVAVDRVYGYTF
>TRBJ1-3|TRBV6-5|-
CASSYLSGNTIYF
>TRBJ2-7|TRBV6-1|-
CASSEPVATGVSYEQYF
>TRBJ1-4|TRBV5-4|-
CASSLDWQEGEKLFF
>TRBJ2-1|TRBV19|-
CASRSYNEQFF
>TRBJ2-3|TRBV28|-
CASSLTDTQYF